This T cell receptor beta chain was profiled in a study of technical replicates of blood from a handful of donors. Germline CDR1 is SGHVS and CDR2 is FQNEAQ. This CDR3 is built from 12 residues. The ends were cut back, 4 bases at V and 7 bases at J, with 11 bases in the middle. Profiling relied on immunoSEQ multiplex PCR, and the TCRdb table lists in-frame clones only, not all of them. This sample yields more than 65,000 clones, of which over 75% are seen a single time; approximately 4% belongs to the top ten. The V call is TRBV7-8, the J call TRBJ2-7; perhaps TRBD2 as D (5 bases). Source material: PBMCs. The receptor comes from a human donor in good health. Some clones in this sample may be carry-over from other donors' samples. CDR3 nucleotide sequence: TGTGCCAGCAGCTCCGGACTTCAGGAGCAGTACTTC. It yields the protein CASSSGLQEQYF.